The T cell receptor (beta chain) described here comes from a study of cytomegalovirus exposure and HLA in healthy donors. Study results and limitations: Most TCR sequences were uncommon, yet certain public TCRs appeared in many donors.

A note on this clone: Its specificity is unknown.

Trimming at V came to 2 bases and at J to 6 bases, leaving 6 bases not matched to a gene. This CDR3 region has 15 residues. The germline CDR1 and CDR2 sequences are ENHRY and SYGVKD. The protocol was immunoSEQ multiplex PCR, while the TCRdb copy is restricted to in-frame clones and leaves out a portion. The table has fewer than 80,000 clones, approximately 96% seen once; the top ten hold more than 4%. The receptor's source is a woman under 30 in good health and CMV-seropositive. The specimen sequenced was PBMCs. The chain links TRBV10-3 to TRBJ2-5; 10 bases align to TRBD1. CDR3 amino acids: CAISEGGTGEKTQYF. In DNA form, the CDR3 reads TGTGCCATCAGTGAGGGCGGGACAGGGGAGAAGACCCAGTACTTC.